The source of this T cell receptor beta chain is a study of identical twins. TCRdb processed the 5' RACE reads anew with MiXCR; each CDR3 protein has one entry. The sample shows 1.5 million or so distinct CDR3 sequences, roughly 35% of them seen only once. CDR3 size: 15 residues. V lost 0 bases, J lost 8 bases, and 8 bases stayed unmatched. Germline assignment: CDR1 DFQATT and CDR2 SNEGSKA (reference sequence). Only healthy Caucasians were included as donors. Study findings and constraints: Insertions ran lower in abundant cord blood beta clonotypes, though not in memory repertoires. Conclusions leaned on cross-sectional statistical analysis and did not track the same donors over time. Twins' surplus sharing was weaker for beta out-of-frame sequences.

This clonotype was recorded a few times. Its target is unknown. V usage is TRBV20-1 and J usage is TRBJ2-1; 9 nucleotides agree with TRBD2. The receptor comes from a newborn girl in good health. Sequencing was done on a sample of cord blood. CDR3 nucleotide sequence: TGCAGTGCTAGAGATTCGTCTAGCGGGGTCTATGAGCAGTTCTTC. Its protein product is CSARDSSSGVYEQFF.